This record covers a single T cell receptor (beta chain). Its specificity is unknown. This table comes from immunoSEQ multiplex PCR, and its TCRdb copy is limited to in-frame clones, with some not included. Here the sample spans fewer than 150,000 clones, about 89% being singletons. The sample comes from a study of T cell responses to AZD1222 COVID-19 vaccine. V was pared by 0 bases and J by 3 bases, with 9 bases between. Germline V gives CDR1 GTSNPN, CDR2 SVGIG (reference sequence). CDR3 length: 13 amino acids. The study, taken as a whole, reports: Unmutated variant regions are reportedly targeted by nearly half of spike-specific TCRs. Only five or six AZD1222 recipients were seropositive at baseline.

The sequence was collected from an adult who received the AZD1222 COVID-19 vaccine. This chain uses TRBV30 with TRBJ2-7; TRBD2 might be the D (7 bases). The sample consisted of peripheral blood, taken 28 days after the second AZD1222 dose. The CDR3 reads CAWSVGGGYEQYF. Written as DNA, the CDR3 is TGTGCCTGGAGTGTAGGGGGGGGCTACGAGCAGTACTTC.